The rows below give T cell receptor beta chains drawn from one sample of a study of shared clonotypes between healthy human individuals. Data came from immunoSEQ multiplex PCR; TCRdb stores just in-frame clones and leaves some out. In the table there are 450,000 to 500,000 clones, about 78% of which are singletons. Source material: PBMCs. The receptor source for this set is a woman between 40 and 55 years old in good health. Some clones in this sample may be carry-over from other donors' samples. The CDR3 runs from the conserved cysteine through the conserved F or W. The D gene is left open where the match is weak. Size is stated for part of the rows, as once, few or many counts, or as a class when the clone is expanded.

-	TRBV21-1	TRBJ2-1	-	CASSITGTSFNEQFF	TGTGCCAGCAGCATCACCGGGACTAGTTTCAATGAGCAGTTCTTC
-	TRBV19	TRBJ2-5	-	CASSVSDHPSRETQYF	TGTGCCAGTAGCGTATCGGACCACCCTTCTCGGGAGACCCAGTACTTC
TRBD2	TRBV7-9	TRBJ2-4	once	CASSRRGLAVDIQYF	TGTGCCAGCAGCCGAAGGGGACTAGCGGTAGACATTCAGTACTTC
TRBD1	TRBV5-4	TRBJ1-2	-	CASSWEATGEGYTF	TGTGCCAGCAGCTGGGAAGCGACAGGGGAGGGCTACACCTTC
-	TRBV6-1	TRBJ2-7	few	CASSKSTSYEQYF	TGTGCCAGCAGTAAATCGACTAGCTACGAGCAGTACTTC
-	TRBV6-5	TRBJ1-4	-	CASSYLGDEKLFF	TGTGCCAGCAGTTACTTGGGGGATGAAAAACTGTTTTTT
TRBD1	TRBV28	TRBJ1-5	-	CASSFPTGGPYHEPQHF	TGTGCCAGCAGTTTCCCCACAGGGGGGCCTTATCATGAGCCCCAGCATTTT
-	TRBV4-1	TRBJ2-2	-	CASSQERDTGELFF	TGCGCCAGCAGCCAAGAGCGTGACACCGGGGAGCTGTTTTTT
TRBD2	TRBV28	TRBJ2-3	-	CASKEAGGPSTDTQYF	TGTGCCAGCAAGGAGGCGGGAGGGCCTAGCACAGATACGCAGTATTTT
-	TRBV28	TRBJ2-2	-	CASNHPRGSTGELFF	TGTGCCAGCAATCACCCGAGGGGCTCCACCGGGGAGCTGTTTTTT
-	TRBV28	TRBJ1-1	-	CAIQARPNTEAFF	TGTGCCATTCAAGCCAGGCCCAACACTGAAGCTTTCTTT
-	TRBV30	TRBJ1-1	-	CAWSHRGGTEAFF	TGTGCCTGGAGTCACCGTGGGGGAACTGAAGCTTTCTTT
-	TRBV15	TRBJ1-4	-	CATSRDEAEKLFF	TGTGCCACCAGCAGAGATGAGGCGGAAAAACTGTTTTTT
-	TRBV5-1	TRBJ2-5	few	CASSPAGADLETQYF	TGCGCCAGCAGCCCAGCCGGGGCCGATCTGGAGACCCAGTACTTC
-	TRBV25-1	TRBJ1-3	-	CASSVVEGGNTIYF	TGTGCCAGCAGTGTCGTCGAGGGTGGAAACACCATATATTTT